Sequencing of this T cell receptor beta chain was carried out in a study of blood T cells in healthy people across ages. PCR was performed a second time for roughly 7 to 11 cycles using a sample-barcoded 5' primer and a J-beta primer mix. Researchers report that a template-switch adaptor with 12 random nucleotides tagged each cDNA molecule. Each sample yielded at least 3 million CDR3-containing paired-end reads. Using its own MiXCR run on the 5' RACE reads, TCRdb lists one record per CDR3 protein. Found here are under 1,100,000 distinct CDR3 sequences, roughly a quarter of them singletons; the top ten hold about 0.8%. Germline-derived CDR1 and CDR2 are MNHEY and SVGAGI. CDR3 size: 14 residues. The V and J ends lost 6 bases and 3 bases respectively, with 11 bases between them. The same data also went into a second study, on T cells of mothers and their children. That investigation notes: T cell clones that were persistent and microchimeric went undetected.

Material: blood. The chain is built from TRBV6-5 and TRBJ1-4; D not certain. The receptor comes from a girl under 10 years old in good health. For the CDR3, the DNA is TGTGCCAGCAGGCCTTTTGGAGCTAATGAAAAACTGTTTTTT. It yields the protein CASRPFGANEKLFF.